One T cell receptor beta chain is described in this entry. Some clones are missing from TCRdb's copy, which holds only in-frame ones; the method was immunoSEQ multiplex PCR. The sample has about 49,000 clones; 53% are singletons. Germline trimming cut 0 bases from V and 11 bases from J; bases unmatched to any gene: 7. Germline CDR1 reads SGHTS; CDR2 reads YDEGEE. The length of the CDR3 is 14 residues. These data originate in a study of cytotoxic CD8 clonotypes in ibrutinib-treated CLL. This chain connects TRBV5-8 to TRBJ2-1; 8 bases map to TRBD2. The TCR was taken from a human donor with chronic lymphocytic leukemia. Specimen: PBMCs, collected after 12 months of ibrutinib treatment. The CDR3 is CASSLGLAGEQQFF. CDR3 nucleotides: TGTGCCAGCAGCTTGGGGCTAGCGGGTGAACAGCAGTTCTTC.